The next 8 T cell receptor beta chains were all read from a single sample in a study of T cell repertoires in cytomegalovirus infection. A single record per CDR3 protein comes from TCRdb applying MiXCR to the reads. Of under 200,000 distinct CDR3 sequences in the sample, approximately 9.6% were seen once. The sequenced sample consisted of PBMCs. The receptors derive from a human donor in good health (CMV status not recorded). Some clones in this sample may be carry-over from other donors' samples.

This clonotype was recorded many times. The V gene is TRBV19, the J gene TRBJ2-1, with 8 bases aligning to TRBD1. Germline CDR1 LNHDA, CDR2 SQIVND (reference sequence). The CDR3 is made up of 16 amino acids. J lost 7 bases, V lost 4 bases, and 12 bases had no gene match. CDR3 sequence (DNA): TGTGCCAGTAGTACCCATGGCAGGGGGCGCGGAAATGAGCAGTTCTTC. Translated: CASSTHGRGRGNEQFF.

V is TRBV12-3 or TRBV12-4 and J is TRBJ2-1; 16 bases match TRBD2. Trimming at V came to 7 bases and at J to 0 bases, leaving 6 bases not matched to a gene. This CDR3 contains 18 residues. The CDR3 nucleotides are TGTGCCAGCAACCCGGGACTAGCGGGAGGGAGCTCCTACAATGAGCAGTTCTTC. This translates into CASNPGLAGGSSYNEQFF.

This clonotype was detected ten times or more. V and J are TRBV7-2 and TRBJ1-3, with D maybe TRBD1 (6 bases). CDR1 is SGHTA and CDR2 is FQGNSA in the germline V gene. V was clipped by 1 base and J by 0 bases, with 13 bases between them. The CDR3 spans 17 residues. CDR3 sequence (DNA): TGTGCCAGCAGCTTAGTTGGGACATTCAACTCTGGAAACACCATATATTTT. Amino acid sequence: CASSLVGTFNSGNTIYF.

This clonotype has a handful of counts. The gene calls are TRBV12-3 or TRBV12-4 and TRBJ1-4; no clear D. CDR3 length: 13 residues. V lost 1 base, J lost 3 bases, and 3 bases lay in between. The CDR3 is CASSLGANEKLFF. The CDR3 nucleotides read TGTGCCAGCAGTTTAGGGGCTAATGAAAAACTGTTTTTT.

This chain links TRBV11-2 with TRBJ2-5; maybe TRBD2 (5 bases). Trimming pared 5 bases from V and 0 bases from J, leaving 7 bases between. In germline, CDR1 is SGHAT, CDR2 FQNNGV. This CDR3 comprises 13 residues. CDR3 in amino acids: CASSVGNQETQYF. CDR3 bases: TGTGCCAGCAGCGTCGGGAACCAAGAGACCCAGTACTTC.

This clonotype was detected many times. CDR3 bases: TGTGCCACCATTCTTGGAAGGGACGGTGAAGCTTTCTTT. Encoded protein: CATILGRDGEAFF. This chain uses TRBV24-1 with TRBJ1-1; D is possibly TRBD1 (5 bases). Per germline, CDR1 KGHDR and CDR2 SFDVKD. The CDR3 loop spans 13 amino acids. V was cut by 8 bases and J by 7 bases, with 16 bases left in between.

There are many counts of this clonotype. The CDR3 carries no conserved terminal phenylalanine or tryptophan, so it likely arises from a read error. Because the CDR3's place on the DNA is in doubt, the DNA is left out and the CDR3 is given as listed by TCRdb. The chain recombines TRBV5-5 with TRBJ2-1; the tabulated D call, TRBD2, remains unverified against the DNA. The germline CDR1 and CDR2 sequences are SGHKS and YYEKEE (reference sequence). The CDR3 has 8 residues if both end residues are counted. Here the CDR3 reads CASSVTSG.

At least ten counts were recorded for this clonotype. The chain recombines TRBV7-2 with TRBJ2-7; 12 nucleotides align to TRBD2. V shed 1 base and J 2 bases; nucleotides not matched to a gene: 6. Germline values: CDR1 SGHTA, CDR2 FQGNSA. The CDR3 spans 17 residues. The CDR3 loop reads CASSLGLAGVAAYEQYF. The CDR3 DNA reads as TGTGCCAGCAGCTTAGGACTAGCGGGAGTTGCCGCCTACGAGCAGTACTTC.